These 17 T cell receptor beta chains share one sample of origin, sequenced in a study of T cells after yellow fever vaccination. TCRdb used MiXCR to reprocess the 5' RACE reads, holding one entry per CDR3 protein. The table lists under 550,000 distinct CDR3 sequences, just over 20% of them singletons. This specimen was PBMCs, taken approximately 20 days after the first yellow fever vaccination. These receptors were collected from a man between 18 and 29 years old who received the YFV17D yellow fever vaccine.

This chain links TRBV2 with TRBJ2-7; either TRBD1 or TRBD2 may supply D (5 bases each). V was clipped by 6 bases and J by 1 base, with 13 bases between them. CDR3 size: 14 residues. Germline values: CDR1 SNHLY, CDR2 FYNNEI. The CDR3 spells CASSASGTSYEQYF. CDR3 in DNA: TGTGCCAGCAGCGCCTCCGGGACGTCCTACGAGCAGTACTTC.

This clonotype was observed a handful of times. This sequence joins TRBV28 and TRBJ2-7; D assignment may be TRBD1 or TRBD2 (5 bases each). The CDR3 spans 15 residues. CDR1 and CDR2 from the germline V gene are MDHEN and SYDVKM. V lost 4 bases, J lost 3 bases, and 16 bases lay in between. Here the CDR3 DNA reads TGTGCCAGCAGTTCTAGCAGGGAGTGGCGCTACGAGCAGTACGTC. It is translated as CASSSSREWRYEQYV.

This sequence joins TRBV19 and TRBJ2-3; a possible D gene is TRBD2 (6 bases). Germline assignment: CDR1 LNHDA and CDR2 SQIVND (reference sequence). Between the trimmed V and J ends, which lost 8 bases and 2 bases, there was a span of 26 bases. The CDR3 is made up of 18 amino acids. CDR3 bases: TGTGCCAGTCCCCACTACCGCCGGGAGATGGGGTACACAGATACGCAGTATTTT. This codes for CASPHYRREMGYTDTQYF.

This clonotype was counted only a few times. The rearrangement uses TRBV20-1 and TRBJ1-5, with no clear D. This CDR3 is built from 14 residues. Germline V gives CDR1 DFQATT, CDR2 SNEGSKA (reference sequence). V was trimmed by 3 bases and J by 3 bases, leaving 12 bases between them. CDR3 in amino acids: CSARKGRDNQPQHF. The CDR3 DNA is TGCAGTGCTAGGAAGGGAAGAGACAATCAGCCCCAGCATTTT.

This clonotype showed up just a few times. This chain joins TRBV7-9 and TRBJ1-4; TRBD1 is a possible D gene (5 bases). The CDR3 has 15 amino acids. Per the germline V gene, CDR1 is SEHNR and CDR2 is FQNEAQ (reference sequence). Trimming pared 5 bases from V and 2 bases from J, leaving 12 bases between. The DNA for the CDR3 is TGTGCCAGCAGCCGTGGAGGGGCGACTAATGAAAAACTGTTTTTT. Residues: CASSRGGATNEKLFF.

The chain links TRBV7-2 to TRBJ2-7, with 7 positions matching TRBD1. CDR1 is SGHTA, CDR2 FQGNSA, per germline. V shed 0 bases and J 1 base; nucleotides not matched to a gene: 0. The CDR3 extends over 14 amino acids. CDR3 protein: CASSLATGSYEQYV. The CDR3 DNA reads TGTGCCAGCAGCTTAGCGACAGGGTCCTACGAGCAGTACGTC.

The DNA of the CDR3 is TGTGCCAGCAGCTTAGTTGGTCACAATCCAATATACAATGAGCAGTTCTTC. Encoded protein: CASSLVGHNPIYNEQFF. The V and J genes are TRBV13 and TRBJ2-1; D is unresolved. CDR1 and CDR2 from the germline V gene are PRHDT and FYEKMQ (reference sequence). The CDR3 runs 17 residues. V lost 1 base and J lost 4, with 17 bases in between.

Ten or more counts support this clonotype. This chain uses TRBV3-1 with TRBJ1-3; D remains unclear. CDR1 is LGHDT, CDR2 YNNKEL, per germline (reference sequence). CDR3 length: 16 amino acids. V was cut by 4 bases and J by 0 bases, with 13 bases left in between. This CDR3 is CASSPTGSGSGNTIYF. CDR3 coding DNA: TGTGCCAGCAGCCCGACCGGCTCGGGCTCTGGAAACACCATATATTTT.

This clonotype was seen more than once but under ten times. The chain couples TRBV15 to TRBJ2-5; 9 nucleotides align to TRBD2. The CDR3 is made up of 14 amino acids. Germline CDR1 reads LNHNV; CDR2 reads YYDKDF (reference sequence). V dropped 10 bases and J dropped 5; count of bases not matched to a gene: 11. The DNA of the CDR3 is TGTGCCATCCGGGCTAGCGGGGCGGGGGAGACCCAGTACTTC. Its protein is CAIRASGAGETQYF.

The chain combines TRBV6-5 with TRBJ2-3, with 7 nucleotides matching TRBD1. CDR1 and CDR2 from the germline V gene are MNHEY and SVGAGI. The trim removed 0 bases at V and 0 bases at J, leaving 6 bases unmatched. This CDR3 has 17 residues. CDR3 sequence (DNA): TGTGCCAGCAGTTACTCAACCGGGACAGATAGCACAGATACGCAGTATTTT. It translates to CASSYSTGTDSTDTQYF.

The chain carries TRBV4-3 and TRBJ2-3; D perhaps matches TRBD2 (5 bases). The CDR3 sequence is 14 residues long. Per the germline V gene, CDR1 is LGHNA and CDR2 is YSLEER. Trimming removed 5 bases from V and 4 bases from J, with 13 bases in between. The CDR3 coding sequence is TGCGCCAGCAGCTCCGGGGTCTGGGCAGATACGCAGTATTTT. This codes for CASSSGVWADTQYF.

This clonotype was counted between two and nine times. The chain couples TRBV28 to TRBJ2-7, with 10 bases aligning to TRBD2. Losses at the gene ends were 2 bases for V and 0 bases for J; bases not matched to a gene: 1. The CDR3 consists of 15 residues. The germline gives CDR1 MDHEN, CDR2 SYDVKM. The chain's CDR3 is CASSLGLAASYEQYF. In DNA form, the CDR3 reads TGTGCCAGCAGTTTAGGACTAGCGGCCTCCTACGAGCAGTACTTC. Full variable domain (missing parts from reference TRBV28 and TRBJ2-7): DVKVTQSSRYLVKRTGEKVFLECVQDMDHENMFWYRQDPGLGLRLIYFSYDVKMKEKGDIPEGYSVSREKKERFSLILESASTNQTSMYLCASSLGLAASYEQYFGPGTRLTVT.

J is TRBJ1-4 and V is TRBV5-1; D is possibly TRBD1 (6 bases). The CDR3 totals 14 residues. Trimming removed 0 bases at V and 6 bases at J, with 9 bases between. CDR1 is SGHRS and CDR2 is YFSETQ in the germline V gene. CDR3 sequence reads: CASSLAGDDEKLFF. For the CDR3, the DNA is TGCGCCAGCAGCTTGGCAGGGGATGATGAAAAACTGTTTTTT.

The CDR3 DNA is TGTGCCAGCAGTGACTGGCGGGGCCGCGCGGATACGCAGTATTTT. Encoded protein: CASSDWRGRADTQYF. V is TRBV2 and J is TRBJ2-3; a possible D gene is TRBD2 (6 bases). V lost 3 bases, J lost 6 bases, and 16 bases lay in between. Germline CDR1 and CDR2: SNHLY and FYNNEI. The CDR3 consists of 15 residues. Full variable domain (missing parts from reference TRBV2 and TRBJ2-3): EPEVTQTPSHQVTQMGQEVILRCVPISNHLYFYWYRQILGQKVEFLVSFYNNEISEKSEIFDDQFSVERPDGSNFTLKIRSTKLEDSAMYFCASSDWRGRADTQYFGPGTRLTVL.

This chain links TRBV7-2 with TRBJ2-4, with 7 bases that match TRBD2. The CDR3 is 14 amino acids. V gave up 1 base and J gave up 5 bases; unmatched junction bases: 2. Looked up from germline, CDR1 is SGHTA and CDR2 is FQGNSA. CDR3 sequence: CASSLGGGQNIQYF. The DNA for the CDR3 is TGTGCCAGCAGCTTAGGGGGGGGACAAAACATTCAGTACTTC.

The chain joins TRBV7-9 to TRBJ2-7, with TRBD1 as a possible D gene (5 bases). The V end lost 2 bases, the J end lost 2 bases, and 16 bases lay between the germline ends. Germline V gives CDR1 SEHNR, CDR2 FQNEAQ (reference sequence). This CDR3 region has 16 residues. This CDR3 is CASSLLGQGKTYEQYF. CDR3 nucleotide sequence: TGTGCCAGCAGCTTATTGGGCCAGGGAAAAACCTACGAGCAGTACTTC.

The chain combines TRBV7-2 with TRBJ2-3, with a tentative D call TRBD2 (5 bases). This CDR3 region has 15 residues. With 0 bases removed from V and 5 bases from J, the gap between germline ends came to 12 bases. CDR1 is SGHTA and CDR2 is FQGNSA in the germline V gene. In nucleotides, the CDR3 is TGTGCCAGCAGCTTAGCGAGGGAATCTGGAGATACGCAGTATTTT. This gives the protein CASSLARESGDTQYF.